These 26 T cell receptor beta chains share one sample of origin, sequenced in a study of blood T cell repertoires in COVID-19. Profiled with immunoSEQ multiplex PCR; TCRdb holds only in-frame clones, not every one. The table records 350,000 or so clones, around nine tenths of them present only once. Sequencing used peripheral blood. Every receptor here comes from a woman in her sixties with COVID-19, enrolled during active disease.

The V gene is TRBV19, the J gene TRBJ1-1; no clear D gene. The CDR3 has 13 residues. V lost 5 bases and J 4 bases, leaving 11 bases between the germline ends. In germline, CDR1 is LNHDA, CDR2 SQIVND (reference sequence). The CDR3 nucleotides read TGTGCCAGTAGTGTGGACTCCCGCACTGAAGCTTTCTTT. Residues: CASSVDSRTEAFF.

This clone was observed a handful of times. Here the CDR3 reads CSARGGGGYTF. The CDR3 nucleotides read TGCAGTGCTAGAGGTGGAGGTGGCTACACCTTC. The rearrangement uses TRBV20-1 and TRBJ1-2, with D uncertain. V lost 1 base to trimming and J lost 7 bases, with 7 bases between them. Per germline, CDR1 DFQATT and CDR2 SNEGSKA (reference sequence). The CDR3 totals 11 residues.

The V gene is TRBV21-1, the J gene TRBJ2-1; TRBD1, the D gene given by the table, was not confirmed from the DNA. TRBV21-1 is designated a pseudogene. The CDR3 is 16 residues long. The CDR3 is CASSKEAGQGQYEQFF. CDR3 nucleotides: TGTGCCAGCAGCAAAGAAGCAGGACAGGGGCAATATGAGCAGTTCTTC.

This clone has just one count. The V and J genes are TRBV5-1 and TRBJ1-6, with D perhaps TRBD1 (6 bases). With 0 bases removed from V and 9 bases from J, the gap between germline ends came to 13 bases. Germline CDR1 is SGHRS and CDR2 is YFSETQ. CDR3 length: 15 residues. CDR3 in DNA: TGCGCCAGCAGCTTGGACAGGGTTTCGTCTTCACCCCTCCACTTT. Protein sequence: CASSLDRVSSSPLHF. The full variable domain, with the rest looked up from reference TRBV5-1 and TRBJ1-6, is KAGVTQTPRYLIKTRGQQVTLSCSPISGHRSVSWYQQTPGQGLQFLFEYFSETQRNKGNFPGRFSGRQFSNSRSEMNVSTLELGDSALYLCASSLDRVSSSPLHFGNGTRLTVT.

The V call is TRBV5-8, the J call TRBJ1-1; perhaps TRBD1 as D (6 bases). V was pared by 1 base and J by 10 bases, with 20 bases between. This CDR3 is built from 15 residues. Germline V gene lookup returns CDR1 SGHTS and CDR2 YDEGEE. The chain's CDR3 is CASSLLRGDTEGAFF. CDR3 nucleotides: TGTGCCAGCAGCTTGTTACGGGGGGACACTGAAGGAGCTTTCTTT. Full variable domain (remainder filled in from reference TRBV5-8 and TRBJ1-1): EAGVTQSPTHLIKTRGQQATLRCSPISGHTSVYWYQQALGLGLQFLLWYDEGEERNRGNFPPRFSGRQFPNYSSELNVNALELEDSALYLCASSLLRGDTEGAFFGQGTRLTVV.

This chain links TRBV7-2 with TRBJ1-2; TRBD1 matches at 7 bases. CDR1 is SGHTA, CDR2 FQGNSA, per germline. The CDR3 consists of 14 residues. The V and J ends lost 5 bases and 4 bases, in that order; junction bases with no gene match: 7. As DNA, the CDR3 is TGTGCCAGCAGCCCAGACAGGGCCTCCTATGGCTACACCTTC. It specifies CASSPDRASYGYTF.

The V and J genes are TRBV6-4 and TRBJ1-6; 11 positions agree with TRBD1. The CDR3 spans 15 residues. CDR1 MRHNA and CDR2 SNTAGT come from the germline V gene. V trimming: 6 bases; J trimming: 10 bases; junction bases outside the gene matches: 8. DNA of the CDR3: TGTGCCAGCAGGGCGGGACAGGGGGTTAGATCACCCCTCCACTTT. Protein: CASRAGQGVRSPLHF.

The chain uses TRBV5-8 and TRBJ1-3, with D perhaps matching TRBD1 (6 bases). Trimming cost V 5 bases and J 0 bases, with 12 bases left between them. CDR1 and CDR2 from the germline V gene are SGHTS and YDEGEE. The CDR3 spans 15 residues. CDR3 nucleotides: TGTGCCAGCAGTAACCGGGACAACTCTGGAAACACCATATATTTT. This encodes CASSNRDNSGNTIYF.

The chain is built from TRBV12-3 or TRBV12-4 and TRBJ1-1; D uncertain. V was trimmed by 6 bases and J by 8 bases, leaving 10 bases between them. The CDR3 is 11 residues long. CDR3 coding DNA: TGTGCCAGCAGCCCGAGAGGGGAAGCTTTCTTT. This sequence encodes CASSPRGEAFF.

This chain joins TRBV24-1 and TRBJ2-7; possibly TRBD2 for D (6 bases). The CDR3 covers 15 residues. Deletions cut 4 bases from V and 3 bases from J, with 15 bases between. Germline V lookup: CDR1 KGHDR, CDR2 SFDVKD. CDR3 coding DNA: TGTGCCACCAGTGAGATACAGGAGGGGAGCTACGAGCAGTACTTC. Amino acids: CATSEIQEGSYEQYF.

This sequence joins TRBV21-1 and TRBJ1-2; TRBD1 is the table's D call and was not checked against the DNA. TRBV21-1 is marked as a pseudogene. This CDR3 contains 13 residues. CDR3 sequence reads: CASSKRTVEGYTF. Written as DNA, the CDR3 is TGTGCCAGCAGCAAAAGGACAGTGGAGGGCTACACCTTC.

The rearrangement uses TRBV6-6 and TRBJ1-6, with TRBD1 matching 9 bases. The J segment lost 11 bases and the V segment lost 5 bases, leaving 10 bases of the junction unmatched. CDR1 is MNHNY and CDR2 is SVGAGI in the germline V gene (reference sequence). The CDR3 runs 15 residues. The CDR3 sequence: CASSPGTGFSPPLHF. The CDR3 nucleotides read TGTGCCAGCAGTCCCGGGACAGGGTTTTCTCCACCCCTCCACTTT.

The gene calls are TRBV27 and TRBJ2-6; possibly TRBD1 for D (5 bases). Germline V lookup: CDR1 MNHEY, CDR2 SMNVEV (reference sequence). The CDR3 is 13 amino acids. V shed 4 bases and J shed 9 bases, with 10 bases lying between them. The CDR3: CASSSGQLNVLTF. The CDR3 DNA sequence: TGTGCCAGCAGTTCAGGGCAACTCAACGTCCTGACTTTC.

V and J are TRBV7-6 and TRBJ2-2; 9 bases are shared with TRBD1. Trimming took 5 bases from V and 5 from J; bases not matched to a gene: 9. The CDR3 has 16 amino acids. Germline V gives CDR1 SGHVS, CDR2 FNYEAQ. The chain's CDR3 is CASSKTGGLSTGELFF. In DNA form, the CDR3 reads TGTGCCAGCAGCAAAACAGGGGGCCTTAGTACCGGGGAGCTGTTTTTT.

J is TRBJ2-5 and V is TRBV7-9; 9 nucleotides match TRBD2. The CDR3 runs to 14 residues. CDR1 and CDR2 from the germline V gene are SEHNR and FQNEAQ (reference sequence). J was trimmed by 3 bases and V by 1 base; bases with no gene match: 0. The CDR3 bases are TGTGCCAGCAGCTTAGGACTAGCGGAAGAGACCCAGTACTTC. This codes for CASSLGLAEETQYF.

This clone appeared a few times. The gene calls are TRBV28 and TRBJ1-1; tentative D call: TRBD1 (6 bases). V dropped 5 bases and J dropped 1 base, with 14 bases sitting between them. Per germline, CDR1 MDHEN and CDR2 SYDVKM. This CDR3 contains 15 residues. In DNA, the CDR3 is TGTGCCAGCAGTGCAGCGGGAGGGGGGAACACTGAAGCTTTCTTT. Encoded protein: CASSAAGGGNTEAFF. The full variable domain, completed using reference TRBV28 and TRBJ1-1, is DVKVTQSSRYLVKRTGEKVFLECVQDMDHENMFWYRQDPGLGLRLIYFSYDVKMKEKGDIPEGYSVSREKKERFSLILESASTNQTSMYLCASSAAGGGNTEAFFGQGTRLTVV.

This rearrangement joins TRBV18 to TRBJ1-1; D not resolved. The V end lost 2 bases, the J end lost 2 bases, and 15 bases lay between the germline ends. The CDR3 has 16 residues. Per germline, CDR1 KGHSH and CDR2 LQKENI. CDR3 region: CASSPARRVTNTEAFF. The CDR3 bases are TGTGCCAGCTCACCAGCCAGGAGGGTAACAAACACTGAAGCTTTCTTT.

The chain carries TRBV7-2 and TRBJ1-3; the D is unclear. V lost 5 bases, J lost 0 bases, and 5 bases lay in between. The CDR3 has 13 residues. Germline-derived CDR1 and CDR2 are SGHTA and FQGNSA. In DNA form, the CDR3 reads TGTGCCAGCAGCCTTTTCTCTGGAAACACCATATATTTT. It codes for CASSLFSGNTIYF.

The V and J genes are TRBV7-8 and TRBJ2-1; D is unresolved. V dropped 2 bases and J dropped 1 base, with 6 bases sitting between them. Germline lookup yields CDR1 SGHVS and CDR2 FQNEAQ. There are 14 residues in the CDR3. The CDR3 here is CASSLSRSYNEQFF. CDR3 bases: TGTGCCAGCAGCTTAAGTAGATCCTACAATGAGCAGTTCTTC.

The chain recombines TRBV7-8 with TRBJ1-1; unclear D gene. CDR3 length: 15 amino acids. The germline gives CDR1 SGHVS, CDR2 FQNEAQ. The germline V and J ends were trimmed by 6 bases and 0 bases, with 14 bases remaining between them. The CDR3 DNA sequence: TGTGCCAGCAGGGCGGGGTTTAGTTTGAACACTGAAGCTTTCTTT. Its translation is CASRAGFSLNTEAFF.

V is TRBV19 and J is TRBJ1-1; 11 bases match TRBD1. The CDR3 loop spans 16 amino acids. Germline V gene sequence: CDR1 LNHDA, CDR2 SQIVND (reference sequence). The V and J ends lost 4 bases and 3 bases, in that order; junction bases with no gene match: 7. Written as DNA, the CDR3 is TGTGCCAGTAGTAGCGGGACAGGGGGTTTGGACACTGAAGCTTTCTTT. Its translation: CASSSGTGGLDTEAFF. Using reference TRBV19 and TRBJ1-1 for the parts outside the CDR3, the full variable domain is DGGITQSPKYLFRKEGQNVTLSCEQNLNHDAMYWYRQDPGQGLRLIYYSQIVNDFQKGDIAEGYSVSREKKESFPLTVTSAQKNPTAFYLCASSSGTGGLDTEAFFGQGTRLTVV.

The genes are TRBV5-4 and TRBJ2-1; the match to TRBD2 covers 13 bases. Trimming at V came to 4 bases and at J to 0 bases, leaving 10 bases not matched to a gene. The CDR3 totals 19 residues. Germline CDR1 reads SGHNT; CDR2 reads YYREEE (reference sequence). The CDR3 here is CASSGWTSGGRSSYNEQFF. CDR3 DNA: TGTGCCAGCAGCGGCTGGACTAGCGGGGGCCGTAGCTCCTACAATGAGCAGTTCTTC.

This chain uses TRBV5-1 with TRBJ2-2; 15 bases line up with TRBD2. Trimming at V came to 3 bases and at J to 4 bases, leaving 7 bases not matched to a gene. The CDR3 is 18 amino acids. The germline V gene encodes CDR1 SGHRS and CDR2 YFSETQ. The CDR3 loop is CASSWNPGLAGGTGELFF. The CDR3 nucleotides read TGCGCCAGCAGCTGGAACCCGGGACTAGCGGGGGGCACCGGGGAGCTGTTTTTT.

This sequence joins TRBV5-1 and TRBJ2-3, with a weak D call TRBD2 (6 bases). The CDR3 consists of 16 residues. Germline V gene data show CDR1 as SGHRS and CDR2 as YFSETQ. V was cut by 3 bases and J by 0 bases, with 14 bases left in between. The CDR3 here is CASSWGLMGSTDTQYF. The CDR3 DNA follows: TGCGCCAGCAGCTGGGGACTTATGGGGAGCACAGATACGCAGTATTTT.

The V call is TRBV5-1, the J call TRBJ2-5; the match to TRBD2 covers 12 bases. With 1 base clipped from V and 1 base from J, the junction kept 8 bases outside the gene matches. CDR3 length: 18 residues. From germline, CDR1 is SGHRS and CDR2 YFSETQ. CDR3: CASSLFLTSGGLQETQYF. The DNA for the CDR3 is TGCGCCAGCAGCTTGTTTTTGACTAGCGGGGGCCTCCAAGAGACCCAGTACTTC.

This clone was counted a single time. The chain employs TRBV12-5 and TRBJ2-7, with 10 bases aligning to TRBD2. This CDR3 is built from 13 residues. Germline CDR1 reads LGHNT; CDR2 reads FRNRAP. V shed 6 bases and J 3 bases; nucleotides not matched to a gene: 2. CDR3 loop: CASGPSGGYEQYF. Here the CDR3 DNA reads TGTGCTAGTGGCCCTAGCGGGGGCTACGAGCAGTACTTC.